This T cell receptor beta chain was captured by sequencing in a study of Graves' ophthalmopathy and Graves' hyperthyroidism. Pregnant or lactating patients and those with other autoimmune diseases or uncontrolled infections were excluded. Details on this clonotype: Its antigen is currently unknown. This may be a read error, as it is one base from a much larger clone.

Study-wide points: Sensitivity reached roughly 70% and specificity about 78% when the model predicted ophthalmopathy progression. The majority of expanded thyroid clonotypes above 0.001 frequency also occurred in blood.

The TCR beta CDR3 regions underwent amplification from RNA transcripts. The first-round RT-PCR employed HTBI primers together with the Qiagen OneStep RT-PCR kit. A multiplex PCR was then performed as the second round. One entry per CDR3 protein results from TCRdb running MiXCR on the multiplex PCR reads. The sample includes about 700,000 distinct CDR3 sequences, around 40% seen only once; the top ten take approximately 43%. V was cut by 5 bases and J by 4 bases, with 11 bases left in between. Germline V lookup: CDR1 SQVTM, CDR2 ANQGSEA. The CDR3 runs to 13 residues. The receptor was derived from an adult man with Graves' ophthalmopathy. The sequencing input was peripheral blood. This rearrangement joins TRBV29-1 to TRBJ2-2, with D perhaps assigned TRBD1 or TRBD2 (5 bases each). In DNA form, the CDR3 reads TGCAGCGTTCTGGGGGTTAGCACCGGGGAGCTGTTTTTT. Its protein is CSVLGVSTGELFF.